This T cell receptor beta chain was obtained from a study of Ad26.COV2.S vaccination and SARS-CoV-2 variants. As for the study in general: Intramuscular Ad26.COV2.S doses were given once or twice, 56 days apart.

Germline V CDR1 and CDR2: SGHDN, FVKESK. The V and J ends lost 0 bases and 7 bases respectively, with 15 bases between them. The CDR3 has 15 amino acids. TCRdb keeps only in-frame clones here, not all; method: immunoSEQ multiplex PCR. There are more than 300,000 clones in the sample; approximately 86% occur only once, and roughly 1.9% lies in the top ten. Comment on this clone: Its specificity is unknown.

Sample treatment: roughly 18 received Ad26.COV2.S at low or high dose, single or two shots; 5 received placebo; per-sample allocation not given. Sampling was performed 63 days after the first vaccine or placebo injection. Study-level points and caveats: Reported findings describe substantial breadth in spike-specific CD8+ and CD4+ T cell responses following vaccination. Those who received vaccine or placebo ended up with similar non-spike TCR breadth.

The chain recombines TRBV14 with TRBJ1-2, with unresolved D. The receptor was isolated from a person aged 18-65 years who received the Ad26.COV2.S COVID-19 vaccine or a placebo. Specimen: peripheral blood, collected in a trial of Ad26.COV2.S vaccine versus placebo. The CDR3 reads CASSQDHGGIRGYTF. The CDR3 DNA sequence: TGTGCCAGCAGCCAAGATCATGGAGGGATCCGTGGCTACACCTTC.